This T cell receptor (beta chain) derives from a study of vaccination and CD4 T cells after COVID-19. About the research overall: Drawing of post-COVID samples took place a median roughly 95 days after diagnosis (range 35 to 161).

Cultured CD4+ T cell DNA was sequenced using the Oncomine TCR Beta short-read assay. TCRdb analysed the PCR reads with MiXCR anew, one entry per CDR3 protein. The data hold 10,000 to 15,000 distinct CDR3 sequences, with 38% observed a single time. For this clonotype: Its antigen is not identified.

Treatment of the sample: approximately 9-day PBMC culture with coronavirus spike peptide pools or control peptides (ViraFEST assay). Germline lookup yields CDR1 SGHTA and CDR2 FQGNSA. There are 17 residues in the CDR3. V lost 5 bases to trimming and J lost 5 bases; unmatched junction nucleotides: 8. The clonotype comes from a human donor with COVID-19. V usage is TRBV7-2 and J usage is TRBJ2-5; TRBD2 agrees at 16 bases. The sample was cultured CD4+ T cells from blood. This CDR3 is CASSAGTSGGARETQYF. CDR3 coding DNA: TGTGCCAGCAGCGCCGGGACTAGCGGGGGGGCTAGGGAGACCCAGTACTTC.